A single sample gave rise to the 15 T cell receptor beta chains below, sequenced in a study of shared clonotypes between healthy human individuals. Naivety among CD8 cells was defined by CD45RO negativity and positive CCR7 selection, thereby excluding terminally differentiated effector memory CD45RA+ cells. Only in-frame clones appear in the TCRdb table, and some are missing; sequencing was by immunoSEQ multiplex PCR. The profile shows 1.5 million to 2.5 million clones, over 85% of them singletons. Sequenced sample: naive CD8+ T cells sorted from blood. These receptor sequences come from a man aged 18 to 29 in good health.

The rearrangement joins TRBV15 to TRBJ2-7; a weak D match, TRBD1 (7 bases). CDR3 length: 14 residues. Germline V gene lookup returns CDR1 LNHNV and CDR2 YYDKDF (reference sequence). V was cut by 3 bases and J by 6 bases, with 15 bases left in between. The DNA of the CDR3 is TGTGCCACCAGCAGCTTATCAGGGGGAGGCGAGCAGTACTTC. Protein sequence: CATSSLSGGGEQYF.

On this clone itself: Other DNA sequences in this specimen translate into the identical CDR3. CDR3 amino acids: CASSLGQGNIQYF. The CDR3 DNA reads TGTGCCAGCAGTCTTGGACAGGGGAACATTCAGTACTTC. This sequence joins TRBV6-5 and TRBJ2-4; 9 bases are a match to TRBD1. The CDR3 has 13 amino acids. Germline trimming cut 5 bases from V and 7 bases from J; bases unmatched to any gene: 3. Per the germline V gene, CDR1 is MNHEY and CDR2 is SVGAGI.

The rearrangement uses TRBV6-5 and TRBJ2-2; D unclear. The V and J ends lost 0 bases and 9 bases respectively, with 14 bases between them. This CDR3 has 15 amino acids. The germline V gene has CDR1 MNHEY and CDR2 SVGAGI. The CDR3, as DNA: TGTGCCAGCAGTTACTCGTTGACATCCCACCGGGAGCTGTTTTTT. Encoded protein: CASSYSLTSHRELFF.

The J gene is TRBJ2-1, the V gene TRBV27; 10 bases fit TRBD2. This CDR3 has 16 amino acids. The V segment lost 6 bases and the J segment 4 bases; nucleotides outside the gene matches: 9. From germline, CDR1 is MNHEY and CDR2 SMNVEV (reference sequence). CDR3 in amino acids: CASSQRPAGGYNEQFF. CDR3 in DNA: TGTGCCAGCAGCCAGAGGCCAGCGGGGGGGTACAATGAGCAGTTCTTC.

This clone was detected only once. The V call is TRBV19, the J call TRBJ2-1, with 11 bases matching TRBD2. Germline CDR1 is LNHDA and CDR2 is SQIVND (reference sequence). The J segment lost 7 bases and the V segment lost 5 bases, leaving 4 bases of the junction unmatched. The CDR3 loop spans 14 amino acids. CDR3 protein: CASSVAGGPNEQFF. In DNA, the CDR3 is TGTGCCAGTAGTGTAGCGGGGGGGCCGAATGAGCAGTTCTTC.

The sample holds one count of this clone. This sequence joins TRBV7-9 and TRBJ2-7, with a weak D call TRBD2 (6 bases). In germline, CDR1 is SEHNR, CDR2 FQNEAQ (reference sequence). V was clipped by 5 bases and J by 5 bases, with 13 bases between them. This CDR3 contains 13 residues. CDR3 nucleotide sequence: TGTGCCAGCAGCCCGGGACTCAGCAACGAGCAGTACTTC. It encodes CASSPGLSNEQYF.

V usage is TRBV11-2 and J usage is TRBJ2-7; D possibly uses TRBD1 or TRBD2 (5 bases each). The CDR3 loop spans 14 amino acids. The germline V gene encodes CDR1 SGHAT and CDR2 FQNNGV. V was pared by 1 base and J by 3 bases, with 10 bases between. DNA for the CDR3: TGTGCCAGCAGCTTAGTAGGGGACGGCTACGAGCAGTACTTC. Translation gives CASSLVGDGYEQYF. The full variable domain, its missing parts supplied by reference TRBV11-2 and TRBJ2-7, is EAGVAQSPRYKIIEKRQSVAFWCNPISGHATLYWYQQILGQGPKLLIQFQNNGVVDDSQLPKDRFSAERLKGVDSTLKIQPAKLEDSAVYLCASSLVGDGYEQYFGPGTRLTVT.

The V call is TRBV7-9, the J call TRBJ1-2; 7 bases agree with TRBD1. CDR1 is SEHNR, CDR2 FQNEAQ, per germline (reference sequence). The V gene end was trimmed by 8 bases and the J gene end by 2 bases; junction bases not matched to a gene: 8. This CDR3 spans 14 amino acids. In DNA form, the CDR3 reads TGTGCCAGCGGAAGGACAGGAGTCAACTATGGCTACACCTTC. Protein product: CASGRTGVNYGYTF. The full variable domain, completed using reference TRBV7-9 and TRBJ1-2, is DTGVSQNPRHKITKRGQNVTFRCDPISEHNRLYWYRQTLGQGPEFLTYFQNEAQLEKSRLLSDRFSAERPKGSFSTLEIQRTEQGDSAMYLCASGRTGVNYGYTFGSGTRLTVV.

The rearrangement joins TRBV7-9 to TRBJ2-2; TRBD1 aligns across 9 bases. Germline V gene lookup returns CDR1 SEHNR and CDR2 FQNEAQ (reference sequence). Trimming cost V 7 bases and J 3 bases; bases outside gene matches: 9. This CDR3 spans 16 amino acids. The CDR3 loop reads CASNNPGQGHTGELFF. The CDR3 DNA sequence: TGTGCCAGCAACAACCCGGGACAGGGTCACACCGGGGAGCTGTTTTTT.

This CDR3 is CASSLIEMADSYEQYF. CDR3 nucleotides: TGTGCCAGCAGCTTGATCGAGATGGCAGACTCCTACGAGCAGTACTTC. The V call is TRBV11-2, the J call TRBJ2-7; no reliable D call. Germline assignment: CDR1 SGHAT and CDR2 FQNNGV. This CDR3 has 16 amino acids. V gave up 3 bases and J gave up 0 bases, with 15 bases separating them. Full variable domain (outside the CDR3, taken from reference TRBV11-2 and TRBJ2-7): EAGVAQSPRYKIIEKRQSVAFWCNPISGHATLYWYQQILGQGPKLLIQFQNNGVVDDSQLPKDRFSAERLKGVDSTLKIQPAKLEDSAVYLCASSLIEMADSYEQYFGPGTRLTVT.

This clone was detected only once. The chain is built from TRBV7-9 and TRBJ2-6; D is possibly TRBD1 (5 bases). Trimming stripped 5 bases from V and 0 bases from J, with 14 bases between. The CDR3 length is 17 residues. Germline V gene data show CDR1 as SEHNR and CDR2 as FQNEAQ (reference sequence). CDR3 protein: CASSKDTEYSGANVLTF. DNA of the CDR3: TGTGCCAGCAGCAAGGACACGGAATACTCTGGGGCCAACGTCCTGACTTTC.

Notes on this clone: This sample includes further DNA sequences coding for the same CDR3. The chain links TRBV19 to TRBJ2-6; D is ambiguous. Per the germline V gene, CDR1 is LNHDA and CDR2 is SQIVND (reference sequence). The CDR3 has 14 residues. Trimming took off 1 base at V and 0 bases at J, with 1 base between the two ends. In DNA, the CDR3 is TGTGCCAGTAGTATAGGCTCTGGGGCCAACGTCCTGACTTTC. Translating gives CASSIGSGANVLTF. The entire variable domain, with the rest obtained from reference TRBV19 and TRBJ2-6, is as follows: DGGITQSPKYLFRKEGQNVTLSCEQNLNHDAMYWYRQDPGQGLRLIYYSQIVNDFQKGDIAEGYSVSREKKESFPLTVTSAQKNPTAFYLCASSIGSGANVLTFGAGSRLTVL.

This chain connects TRBV4-1 to TRBJ2-1; TRBD2 agrees at 15 bases. Trimming cost V 4 bases and J 9 bases; bases outside gene matches: 4. This CDR3 region has 15 residues. Per the germline V gene, CDR1 is MGHRA and CDR2 is YSYEKL. The CDR3 sequence: CASSLPGLAGGEQFF. The CDR3 DNA reads TGCGCCAGCAGCCTTCCGGGACTAGCGGGAGGTGAGCAGTTCTTC.

The genes are TRBV27 and TRBJ2-2; 8 bases are shared with TRBD2. The junction had 4 bases not matched to a gene; V was cut back by 3 bases and J by 7 bases. The CDR3 loop spans 14 amino acids. The germline V gene encodes CDR1 MNHEY and CDR2 SMNVEV (reference sequence). CDR3 residues: CASSFGGAFGELFF. The CDR3 nucleotides are TGTGCCAGCAGTTTCGGGGGGGCTTTCGGGGAGCTGTTTTTT.

This sequence joins TRBV4-3 and TRBJ2-7; 13 positions match TRBD2. In germline, CDR1 is LGHNA, CDR2 YSLEER. Losses at the gene ends were 0 bases for V and 2 bases for J; bases not matched to a gene: 7. The CDR3 loop spans 18 amino acids. The CDR3 loop reads CASSQDRLAGGFPYEQYF. In DNA form, the CDR3 reads TGCGCCAGCAGCCAAGATCGACTAGCGGGAGGCTTCCCCTACGAGCAGTACTTC.